A single sample is the source of the 12 T cell receptor beta chains below, sequenced in a study of cytomegalovirus exposure and HLA in healthy donors. Data came from immunoSEQ multiplex PCR; TCRdb stores just in-frame clones and leaves some out. The data contain about 220,000 clones, more than 75% of them singletons. The sequenced sample consisted of PBMCs. The receptors here all came from a man aged 18 to 35 in good health and CMV-seronegative.

The rearrangement joins TRBV29-1 to TRBJ2-5, with D uncertain. Looked up from germline, CDR1 is SQVTM and CDR2 is ANQGSEA. The CDR3 covers 12 residues. V was pared by 3 bases and J by 2 bases, with 7 bases between. CDR3 bases: TGCAGCGTTGATGACTGGCAAGAGACCCAGTACTTC. This gives the protein CSVDDWQETQYF.

The rearrangement links TRBV7-9 to TRBJ2-3; unclear D gene. The CDR3 loop spans 15 amino acids. Per germline, CDR1 SEHNR and CDR2 FQNEAQ (reference sequence). V dropped 5 bases and J dropped 3 bases, with 15 bases sitting between them. DNA of the CDR3: TGTGCCAGCAGCCTGATTTCGGGTGGAACAGATACGCAGTATTTT. Residues: CASSLISGGTDTQYF.

This chain links TRBV28 with TRBJ2-5; tentatively, D is TRBD1 (5 bases). The CDR3 covers 15 residues. The germline gives CDR1 MDHEN, CDR2 SYDVKM. The germline V and J ends were trimmed by 2 bases and 7 bases, with 17 bases remaining between them. CDR3 nucleotide sequence: TGTGCCAGCAGTTTAATAATGCGACAGATAGTGACCCAGTACTTC. Encoded protein: CASSLIMRQIVTQYF. The full variable domain, in which reference TRBV28 and TRBJ2-5 provide the parts outside the CDR3, is DVKVTQSSRYLVKRTGEKVFLECVQDMDHENMFWYRQDPGLGLRLIYFSYDVKMKEKGDIPEGYSVSREKKERFSLILESASTNQTSMYLCASSLIMRQIVTQYFGPGTRLLVL.

The sample holds a few counts of this clone. The rearrangement links TRBV9 to TRBJ1-2; TRBD1 agrees at 8 bases. CDR1 SGDLS and CDR2 YYNGEE come from the germline V gene. This CDR3 has 16 residues. V trimming: 4 bases; J trimming: 3 bases; junction bases outside the gene matches: 11. CDR3 amino acids: CASSTATGEGDYGYTF. The CDR3 DNA reads as TGTGCCAGCAGCACCGCGACAGGGGAGGGTGACTATGGCTACACCTTC.

The V and J genes are TRBV2 and TRBJ2-7; TRBD2 aligns across 9 bases. The CDR3 runs 13 residues. Germline lookup yields CDR1 SNHLY and CDR2 FYNNEI. V lost 4 bases and J lost 5; bases outside the gene matches: 3. The CDR3 is CASSGLAGHEQYF. DNA of the CDR3: TGTGCCAGCAGTGGCCTAGCGGGACACGAGCAGTACTTC.

The CDR3 sequence is CASSYSIFRGEAFF. Here the CDR3 DNA reads TGTGCCAGCAGTTACTCGATTTTTAGAGGTGAAGCTTTCTTT. The chain links TRBV6-5 to TRBJ1-1; D uncertain. The CDR3 covers 14 residues. Germline lookup yields CDR1 MNHEY and CDR2 SVGAGI. V gave up 0 bases and J gave up 7 bases, with 12 bases separating them.

The V call is TRBV10-3, the J call TRBJ2-3, with D maybe TRBD2 (5 bases). This CDR3 spans 15 amino acids. Germline CDR1 reads ENHRY; CDR2 reads SYGVKD. With 6 bases removed from V and 3 bases from J, the gap between germline ends came to 16 bases. The CDR3 bases are TGTGCCATCAGCCCCACACGGGGTTGGACAGATACGCAGTATTTT. This translates into CAISPTRGWTDTQYF.

This chain connects TRBV7-9 to TRBJ2-5, with unresolved D. Trimming removed 5 bases from V and 5 bases from J, with 12 bases in between. The germline V gene encodes CDR1 SEHNR and CDR2 FQNEAQ (reference sequence). This CDR3 has 13 amino acids. In DNA, the CDR3 is TGTGCCAGCAGCCCCCCCCGACATGAGACCCAGTACTTC. As protein: CASSPPRHETQYF. Using reference TRBV7-9 and TRBJ2-5 for the parts outside the CDR3, the full variable domain is DTGVSQNPRHKITKRGQNVTFRCDPISEHNRLYWYRQTLGQGPEFLTYFQNEAQLEKSRLLSDRFSAERPKGSFSTLEIQRTEQGDSAMYLCASSPPRHETQYFGPGTRLLVL.

This chain joins TRBV6-5 and TRBJ1-1; D possibly corresponds to TRBD1 (6 bases). V lost 5 bases to trimming and J lost 1 base, with 8 bases between them. CDR3 size: 13 residues. Germline CDR1 reads MNHEY; CDR2 reads SVGAGI. The CDR3 nucleotides are TGTGCCAGCAGTACGACAGGGAACACTGAAGCTTTCTTT. As protein: CASSTTGNTEAFF.

J is TRBJ2-7 and V is TRBV11-3, with D possibly being TRBD2 (6 bases). The CDR3 runs to 14 residues. Germline V gives CDR1 SGHNT, CDR2 YENEEA. The V and J ends lost 5 bases and 1 base respectively, with 12 bases between them. The CDR3: CASSPNSGSYEQYF. CDR3 nucleotide sequence: TGTGCCAGCAGCCCCAATAGCGGATCCTACGAGCAGTACTTC.

The genes are TRBV5-1 and TRBJ1-1; TRBD1 is a possible D gene (5 bases). The V end was cut by 4 bases, the J end by 7 bases, with 17 bases between. The CDR3 has 14 residues. Looked up from germline, CDR1 is SGHRS and CDR2 is YFSETQ. The CDR3 loop is CASSLDRSPSEAFF. The CDR3 coding sequence is TGCGCCAGCAGCCTCGACAGAAGCCCTAGTGAAGCTTTCTTT.

V is TRBV6-5 and J is TRBJ1-6; D is undetermined. The V end lost 2 bases, the J end lost 9 bases, and 11 bases lay between the germline ends. The CDR3 has 14 residues. Germline lookup yields CDR1 MNHEY and CDR2 SVGAGI. In nucleotides, the CDR3 is TGTGCCAGCAGTTACGTGCCGGGTCCTTCACCCCTCCACTTT. Its translation: CASSYVPGPSPLHF.